The clone carrying this T cell receptor beta chain was seen many times. The target antigen is unknown. The sample is drawn from a study of regulatory T cells in long-lasting Graves disease. Findings of the study overall: Small numbers of samples may have cut accuracy.

The germline V gene has CDR1 MNHEY and CDR2 SVGAGI. This CDR3 has 13 residues. V dropped 4 bases and J dropped 9 bases, with 10 bases sitting between them. Specified time point: newly diagnosed GD, antithyroid drugs for less than 3 months. PBMC RNA was the source of the TCR library. Arm-PCR of CDR3 regions and iRepertoire HTBI primers were used to build TCR beta libraries. Each CDR3 protein is one row after TCRdb ran MiXCR on the multiplex PCR reads. The sample shows around 360,000 distinct CDR3 sequences, around 16% of them seen only once. The same sample was also used in a study of T cells in Graves' hyperthyroidism and ophthalmopathy. Per that study: Patients were aged 18 to 65, had disease duration under 2 months, and had newly diagnosed hyperthyroidism.

The chain employs TRBV6-5 and TRBJ1-6; D unresolved. Specimen: peripheral blood mononuclear cells (PBMCs), collected at new diagnosis, from a patient treated with antithyroid drugs. The clonotype was recovered from a woman younger than 30 with Graves disease. The CDR3 loop is CASSLRERSPLHF. The DNA for the CDR3 is TGTGCCAGCAGTTTGAGGGAGCGTTCACCCCTCCACTTT.